This T cell receptor (beta chain) was found in a study of identifying expanded T cells in peripheral blood. The assay was immunoSEQ multiplex PCR, and TCRdb's table has in-frame clones only and misses some. This repertoire shows 100,000 or so clones, approximately 89% found once; its top ten account for about 6%. V shed 1 base, J shed 6 bases, and the junction held 5 bases outside the gene matches. This CDR3 has 15 amino acids. The V gene's germline CDR1 is SGHNT and CDR2 YYREEE (reference sequence). Notes on the study in general: Technical replicates showed roughly 1.2 changed clones; approximately 2 weeks 15 to 20; four weeks 19.

Healthy donors had no documented immune events, such as infections, while sampled. Comment on this clone: Its specificity is unknown.

The chain joins TRBV5-4 to TRBJ2-1, with TRBD2 matching 9 bases. The sample taken for sequencing was blood. The clonotype comes from a person aged 18-70 years in good health. The CDR3 DNA is TGTGCCAGCAGCTTGTTGACGCGGGAGGGCAATGAGCAGTTCTTC. Protein product: CASSLLTREGNEQFF.